The table lists the clone carrying this T cell receptor beta chain with a count of one. As yet, its antigen is unknown. The data derive from a study of shared clonotypes between healthy human individuals. Study details: Every donor yielded three CD4 naive, three CD4 memory, two CD8 naive and one CD8 memory plate.

The V gene's germline CDR1 is WNHNN and CDR2 SYGVQD (reference sequence). This CDR3 is 15 amino acids long. V shed 8 bases and J shed 0 bases, with 15 bases lying between them. Whole-study findings and limits: A few donors had around 5% of their naive CD4 clonotypes in common. Few donors restricted represented genetic and exposure-history diversity. Memory subsets had estimated richness that was generally smaller than that of naive subsets.

Here immunoSEQ multiplex PCR was the method, and the copy in TCRdb shows in-frame clones only, minus some. The sample consists of about 2.4 million clones, over 85% of them appearing once. This receptor was obtained from a man aged 18 to 29 in good health. Some clones in this sample may be carry-over from other donors' samples. Sequences were obtained from naive CD4+ T cells from PBMCs. Subset meaning: CD45RA+ positively selected. The chain recombines TRBV10-1 with TRBJ2-3; D might be TRBD2 (6 bases). This chain's CDR3 is CASLPLATSTDTQYF. DNA of the CDR3: TGCGCCAGCCTTCCACTAGCCACTAGCACAGATACGCAGTATTTT.